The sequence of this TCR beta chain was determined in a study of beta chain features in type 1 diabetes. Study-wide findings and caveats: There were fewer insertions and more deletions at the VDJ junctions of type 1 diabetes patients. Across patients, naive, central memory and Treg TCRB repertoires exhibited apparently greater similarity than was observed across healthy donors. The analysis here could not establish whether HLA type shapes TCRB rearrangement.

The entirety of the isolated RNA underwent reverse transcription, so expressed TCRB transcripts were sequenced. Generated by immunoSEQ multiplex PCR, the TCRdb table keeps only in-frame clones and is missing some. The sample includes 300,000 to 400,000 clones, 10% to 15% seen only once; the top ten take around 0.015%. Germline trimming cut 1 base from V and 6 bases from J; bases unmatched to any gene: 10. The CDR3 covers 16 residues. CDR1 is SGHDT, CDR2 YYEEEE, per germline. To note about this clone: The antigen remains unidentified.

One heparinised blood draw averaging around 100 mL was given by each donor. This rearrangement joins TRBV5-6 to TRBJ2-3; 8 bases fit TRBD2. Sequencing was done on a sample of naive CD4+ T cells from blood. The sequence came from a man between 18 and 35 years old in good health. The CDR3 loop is CASSLNLGLDFDTQYF. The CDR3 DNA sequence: TGTGCCAGCAGCTTGAATCTGGGACTAGACTTTGATACGCAGTATTTT.